This TCR beta chain was documented in a study of regulatory T cells in long-lasting Graves disease. Study-wide results and limits: There were preferences for TRBV28, TRBJ1-2 and TRBJ2-5 in persistent disease.

CDR1 and CDR2 (germline): SEHNR, FQNEAQ (reference sequence). The CDR3 length is 15 residues. Germline trimming cut 1 base from V and 3 bases from J; bases unmatched to any gene: 5. A remark on this clonotype: Its antigen is still unknown.

HTBI primers from iRepertoire and Arm-PCR of CDR3 regions yielded the TCR beta libraries. TCRdb called the multiplex PCR reads again in MiXCR, with one record for every CDR3 protein. The data hold approximately 350,000 distinct CDR3 sequences, with roughly 23% observed a single time. The time point denotes: persistent/refractory GD, antithyroid drugs over 5 years with positive TRAb. From RNA extracted from PBMCs, the TCR library was made. This sequence originates from a woman in her thirties or forties with Graves disease. The J gene is TRBJ2-7, the V gene TRBV7-9; 8 nucleotides align to TRBD2. Sample: peripheral blood mononuclear cells (PBMCs), taken when the disease was refractory, from a patient treated with antithyroid drugs. The CDR3, as DNA: TGTGCCAGCAGCTTAGTCGGGACTAGGTTCTACGAGCAGTACTTC. This sequence encodes CASSLVGTRFYEQYF.